This TCR beta chain was profiled in a study of response to subunit inactivated influenza vaccine. TCRdb reanalysed the RT-PCR reads using MiXCR and keeps one entry per CDR3 protein. There are about 780,000 distinct CDR3 sequences in the sample; around 18% occur only once, and roughly a tenth lies in the top ten. This clonotype was observed a handful of times. The antigen is not known. The germline V gene encodes CDR1 SGHRS and CDR2 YFSETQ. CDR3 length: 15 residues. J lost 8 bases, V lost 5 bases, and 11 bases had no gene match. Findings and caveats of the study: There was a suggestion from the authors that each seasonal influenza vaccination recruits few new T cells.

The material was PBMCs from blood, obtained roughly 5 days after vaccination. The rearrangement links TRBV5-1 to TRBJ2-1; 9 bases are a match to TRBD1. The source is a man in his fifties or sixties who received an inactivated influenza vaccine. The CDR3, as DNA: TGCGCCAGCAGACTGCACCGGGACAGGGTGGATGAGCAGTTCTTC. Translation gives CASRLHRDRVDEQFF.